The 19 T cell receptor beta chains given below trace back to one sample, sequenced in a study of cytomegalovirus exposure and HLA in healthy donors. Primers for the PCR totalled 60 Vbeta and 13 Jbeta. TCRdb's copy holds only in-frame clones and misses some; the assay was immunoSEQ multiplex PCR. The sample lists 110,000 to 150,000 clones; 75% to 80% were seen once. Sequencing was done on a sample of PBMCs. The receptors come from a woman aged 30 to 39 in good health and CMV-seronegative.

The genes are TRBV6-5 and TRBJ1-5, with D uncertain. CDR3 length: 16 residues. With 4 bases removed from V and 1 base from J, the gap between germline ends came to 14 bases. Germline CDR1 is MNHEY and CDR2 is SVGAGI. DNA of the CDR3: TGTGCCAGCAGTTCCTCAGCGGACCGAAGCAATCAGCCCCAGCATTTT. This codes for CASSSSADRSNQPQHF.

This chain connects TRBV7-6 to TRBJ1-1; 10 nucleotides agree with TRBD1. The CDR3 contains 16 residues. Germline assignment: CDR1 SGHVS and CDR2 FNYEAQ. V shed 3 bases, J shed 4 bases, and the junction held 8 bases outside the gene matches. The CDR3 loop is CASSFPRDRGGTEAFF. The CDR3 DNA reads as TGTGCCAGCAGCTTCCCCCGGGACAGGGGAGGCACTGAAGCTTTCTTT.

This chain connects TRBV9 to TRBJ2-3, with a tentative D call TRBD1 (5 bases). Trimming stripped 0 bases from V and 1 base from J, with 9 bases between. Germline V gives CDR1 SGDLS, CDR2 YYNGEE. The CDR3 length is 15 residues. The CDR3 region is CASSVEGQGTDTQYF. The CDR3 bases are TGTGCCAGCAGCGTAGAGGGGCAGGGCACAGATACGCAGTATTTT.

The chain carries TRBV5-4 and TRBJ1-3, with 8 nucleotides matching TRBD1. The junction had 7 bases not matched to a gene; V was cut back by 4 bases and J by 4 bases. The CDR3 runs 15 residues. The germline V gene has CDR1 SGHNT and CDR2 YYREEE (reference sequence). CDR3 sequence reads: CASSPGQEGGNTIYF. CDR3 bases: TGTGCCAGCAGCCCGGGACAGGAAGGAGGAAACACCATATATTTT.

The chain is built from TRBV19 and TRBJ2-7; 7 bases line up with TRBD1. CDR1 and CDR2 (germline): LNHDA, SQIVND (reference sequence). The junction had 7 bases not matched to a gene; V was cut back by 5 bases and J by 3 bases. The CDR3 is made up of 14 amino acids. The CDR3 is CASSDRDSLYEQYF. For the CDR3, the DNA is TGTGCCAGTAGTGACCGGGACAGCCTCTACGAGCAGTACTTC.

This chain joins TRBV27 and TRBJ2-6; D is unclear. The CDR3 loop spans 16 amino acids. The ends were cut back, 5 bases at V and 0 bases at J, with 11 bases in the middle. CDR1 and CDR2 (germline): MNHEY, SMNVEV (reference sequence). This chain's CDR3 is CASSEYRSSGANVLTF. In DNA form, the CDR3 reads TGTGCCAGCAGTGAGTACCGTAGCTCTGGGGCCAACGTCCTGACTTTC.

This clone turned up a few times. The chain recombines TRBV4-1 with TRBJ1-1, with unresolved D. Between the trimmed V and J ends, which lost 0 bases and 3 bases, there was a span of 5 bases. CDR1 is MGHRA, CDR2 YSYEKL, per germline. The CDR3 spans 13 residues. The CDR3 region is CASSQERYTEAFF. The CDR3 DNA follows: TGCGCCAGCAGCCAAGAGAGGTACACTGAAGCTTTCTTT.

CDR3 in DNA: TGTGCCAGCAGCTTGAGTAAGGCGGGGGGCACTGAAGCTTTCTTT. Its translation is CASSLSKAGGTEAFF. The chain joins TRBV5-4 to TRBJ1-1, with D tentatively TRBD1 (5 bases). The CDR3 is 15 amino acids. Looked up from germline, CDR1 is SGHNT and CDR2 is YYREEE (reference sequence). The V end lost 1 base, the J end lost 4 bases, and 14 bases lay between the germline ends.

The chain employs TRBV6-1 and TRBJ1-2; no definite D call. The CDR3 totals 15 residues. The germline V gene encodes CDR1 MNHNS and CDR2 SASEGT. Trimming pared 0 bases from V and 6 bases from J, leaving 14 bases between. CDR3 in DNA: TGTGCCAGCAGTGAAGCAGCGGGGAATGCTGATGGCTACACCTTC. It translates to CASSEAAGNADGYTF.

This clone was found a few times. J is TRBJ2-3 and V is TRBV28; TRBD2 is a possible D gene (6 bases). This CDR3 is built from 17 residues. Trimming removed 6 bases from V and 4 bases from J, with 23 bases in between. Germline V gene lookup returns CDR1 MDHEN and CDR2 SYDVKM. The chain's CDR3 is CASSPSKGTQGSDTQYF. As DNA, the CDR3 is TGTGCCAGCAGCCCATCCAAGGGGACTCAAGGATCAGATACGCAGTATTTT. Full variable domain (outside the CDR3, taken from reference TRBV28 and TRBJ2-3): DVKVTQSSRYLVKRTGEKVFLECVQDMDHENMFWYRQDPGLGLRLIYFSYDVKMKEKGDIPEGYSVSREKKERFSLILESASTNQTSMYLCASSPSKGTQGSDTQYFGPGTRLTVL.

The CDR3 is CSAREYGGYTF. The DNA for the CDR3 is TGCAGTGCTAGAGAATACGGTGGCTACACCTTC. V gene TRBV20-1 combines with J gene TRBJ1-2; no firm D call. Per germline, CDR1 DFQATT and CDR2 SNEGSKA (reference sequence). The CDR3 sequence is 11 residues long. Trimming took off 0 bases at V and 7 bases at J, with 6 bases between the two ends.

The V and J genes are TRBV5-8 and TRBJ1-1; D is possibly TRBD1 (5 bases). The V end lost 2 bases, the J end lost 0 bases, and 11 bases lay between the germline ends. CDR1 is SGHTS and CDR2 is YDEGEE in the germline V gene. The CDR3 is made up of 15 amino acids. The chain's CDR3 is CASSFQGLLNTEAFF. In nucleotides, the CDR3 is TGTGCCAGCAGCTTCCAGGGCCTTTTGAACACTGAAGCTTTCTTT.

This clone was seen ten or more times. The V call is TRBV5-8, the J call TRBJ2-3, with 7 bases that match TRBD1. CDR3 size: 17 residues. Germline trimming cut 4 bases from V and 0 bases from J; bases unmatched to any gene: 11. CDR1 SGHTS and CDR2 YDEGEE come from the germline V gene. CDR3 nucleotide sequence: TGTGCCAGCAGCGAGCCGGGACAGCTTACTAGCACAGATACGCAGTATTTT. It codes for CASSEPGQLTSTDTQYF.

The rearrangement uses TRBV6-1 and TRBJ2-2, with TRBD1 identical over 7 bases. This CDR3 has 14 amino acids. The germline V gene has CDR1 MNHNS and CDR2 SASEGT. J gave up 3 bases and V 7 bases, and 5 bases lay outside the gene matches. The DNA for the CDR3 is TGTGCCAGCATACGGCAGGGGGACACCGGGGAGCTGTTTTTT. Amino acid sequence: CASIRQGDTGELFF.

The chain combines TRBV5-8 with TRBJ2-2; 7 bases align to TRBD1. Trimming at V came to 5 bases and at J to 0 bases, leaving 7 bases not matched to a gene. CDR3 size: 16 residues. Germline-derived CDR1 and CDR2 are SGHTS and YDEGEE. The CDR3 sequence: CASSIGTAANTGELFF. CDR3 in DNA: TGTGCCAGCAGTATTGGGACAGCCGCGAACACCGGGGAGCTGTTTTTT.

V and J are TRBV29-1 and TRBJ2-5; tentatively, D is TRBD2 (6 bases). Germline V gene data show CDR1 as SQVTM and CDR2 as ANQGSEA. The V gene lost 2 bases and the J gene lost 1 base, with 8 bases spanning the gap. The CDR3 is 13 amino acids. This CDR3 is CSVERGVQETQYF. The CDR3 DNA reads TGCAGCGTTGAACGCGGGGTCCAAGAGACCCAGTACTTC.

For the CDR3, the DNA is TGTGCCAGCAGCGTAGGGACCGGACAGGGGGCGAGTGGCTACACCTTC. This translates into CASSVGTGQGASGYTF. The rearrangement joins TRBV9 to TRBJ1-2, with TRBD1 matching over 11 bases. Germline CDR1 and CDR2: SGDLS and YYNGEE. The V and J ends lost 0 bases and 7 bases, in that order; junction bases with no gene match: 8. This CDR3 contains 16 residues.

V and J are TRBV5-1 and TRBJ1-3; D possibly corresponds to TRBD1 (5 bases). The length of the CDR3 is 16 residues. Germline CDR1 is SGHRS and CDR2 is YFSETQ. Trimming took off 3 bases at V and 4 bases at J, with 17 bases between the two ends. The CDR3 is CASSSLVGGGGNTIYF. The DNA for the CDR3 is TGCGCCAGCAGCTCCCTGGTGGGGGGTGGAGGAAACACCATATATTTT.

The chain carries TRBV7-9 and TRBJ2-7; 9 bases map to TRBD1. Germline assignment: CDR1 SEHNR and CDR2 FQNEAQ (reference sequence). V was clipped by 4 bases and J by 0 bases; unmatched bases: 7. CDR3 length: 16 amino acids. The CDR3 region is CASSSDRDRDSYEQYF. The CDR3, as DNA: TGTGCCAGCAGCTCGGATAGGGACAGGGACTCCTACGAGCAGTACTTC.